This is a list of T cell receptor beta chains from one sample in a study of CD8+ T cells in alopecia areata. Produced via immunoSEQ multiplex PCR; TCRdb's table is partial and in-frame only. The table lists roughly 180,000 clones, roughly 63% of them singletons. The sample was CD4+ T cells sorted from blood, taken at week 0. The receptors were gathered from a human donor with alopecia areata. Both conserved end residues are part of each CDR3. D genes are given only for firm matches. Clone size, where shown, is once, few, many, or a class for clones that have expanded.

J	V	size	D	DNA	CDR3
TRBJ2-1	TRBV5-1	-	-	TGCGCCAGCAGCTTGGACGGGTCCCCCCGACTAGATAATGAGCAGTTCTTC	CASSLDGSPRLDNEQFF
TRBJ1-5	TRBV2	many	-	TGTGCCAGCAGTGTTGAGGGGAATCAGCCCCAGCATTTT	CASSVEGNQPQHF
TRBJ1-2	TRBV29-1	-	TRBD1	TGCAGCGTTCCCGGACAGGGGGCCTTTGGCTACACCTTC	CSVPGQGAFGYTF
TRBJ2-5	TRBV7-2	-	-	TGTGCCAGCAGAAGTGTGGGGGTTCAGTACTTC	CASRSVGVQYF
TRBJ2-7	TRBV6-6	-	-	TGTGCCAGCGGGATTTACGAGCAGTACTTC	CASGIYEQYF
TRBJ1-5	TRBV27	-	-	TGTGCCAGCAGTTTATCAAGGAGGAATCAGCCCCAGCATTTT	CASSLSRRNQPQHF
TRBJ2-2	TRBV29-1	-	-	TGCAGCGTTAGCCCGCGGGCCGGGGAGCTGTTTTTT	CSVSPRAGELFF
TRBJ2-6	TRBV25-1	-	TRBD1	TGTGCCAGCAGTGTGCGACAGGGAATTTCCGGGGCCAACGTCCTGACTTTC	CASSVRQGISGANVLTF
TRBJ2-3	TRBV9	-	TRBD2	TGTGCCAGCAGCGTACGGCTAGCGGGCACAGATACGCAGTATTTT	CASSVRLAGTDTQYF
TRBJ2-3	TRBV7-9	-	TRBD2	TGTGCCAGCACGTCGGGACTAGCGGGGGAGGGTACGCAGTATTTT	CASTSGLAGEGTQYF
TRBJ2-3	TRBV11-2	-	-	TGTGCCAGCAGCTTAGCAGCTCCTAGCACAGATACGCAGTATTTT	CASSLAAPSTDTQYF
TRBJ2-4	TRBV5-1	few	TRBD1	TGCGCCAGCAGCCCCCCGACAGGGGGAGGAAACATTCAGTACTTC	CASSPPTGGGNIQYF